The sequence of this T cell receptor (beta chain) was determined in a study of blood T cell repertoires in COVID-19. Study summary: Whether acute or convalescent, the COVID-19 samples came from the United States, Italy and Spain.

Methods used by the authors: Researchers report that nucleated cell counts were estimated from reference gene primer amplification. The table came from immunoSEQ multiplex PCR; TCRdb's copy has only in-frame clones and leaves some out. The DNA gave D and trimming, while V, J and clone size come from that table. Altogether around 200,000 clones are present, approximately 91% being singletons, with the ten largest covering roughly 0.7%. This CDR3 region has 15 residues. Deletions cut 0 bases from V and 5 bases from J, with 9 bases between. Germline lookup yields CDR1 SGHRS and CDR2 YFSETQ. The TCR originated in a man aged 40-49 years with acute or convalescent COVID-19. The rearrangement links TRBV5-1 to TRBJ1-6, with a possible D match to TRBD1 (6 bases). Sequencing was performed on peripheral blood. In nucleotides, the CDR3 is TGCGCCAGCAGCTTGGGGGACATGAATAATTCACCCCTCCACTTT. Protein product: CASSLGDMNNSPLHF.